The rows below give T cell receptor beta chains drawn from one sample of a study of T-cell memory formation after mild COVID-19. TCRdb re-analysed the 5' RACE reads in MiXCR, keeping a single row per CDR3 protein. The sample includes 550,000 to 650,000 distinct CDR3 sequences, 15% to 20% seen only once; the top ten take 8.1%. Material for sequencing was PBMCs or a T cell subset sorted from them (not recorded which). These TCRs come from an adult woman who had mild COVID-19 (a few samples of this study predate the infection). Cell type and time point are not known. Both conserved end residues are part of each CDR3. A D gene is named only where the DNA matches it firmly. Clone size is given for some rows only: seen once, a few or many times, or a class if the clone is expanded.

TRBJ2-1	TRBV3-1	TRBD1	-	TGTGCCAGCAGCCAAGGTGGCACAGGGGATAACAATGAGCAGTTCTTC	CASSQGGTGDNNEQFF
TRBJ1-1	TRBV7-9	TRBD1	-	TGTGCCAGCAGCTATGGACAGGGTCCACACACTGAAGCTTTCTTT	CASSYGQGPHTEAFF
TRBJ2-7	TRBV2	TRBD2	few	TGTGCCAGCAGTGAGTTAGCGGGAGATTTTTACGAGCAGTACTTC	CASSELAGDFYEQYF
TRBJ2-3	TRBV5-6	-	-	TGTGCCAGCAGCTTGATTGGGGGGCTCGATAGCACAGATACGCAGTATTTT	CASSLIGGLDSTDTQYF
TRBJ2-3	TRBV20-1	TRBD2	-	TGCAGTGCTAGCCGCCTCACTAGCGGGGGGGCCGAAACAGATACGCAGTATTTT	CSASRLTSGGAETDTQYF
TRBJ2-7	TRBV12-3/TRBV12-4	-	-	TGTGCCAGCAGTTTCACTCCGCCGGGGGAGCAGTACTTC	CASSFTPPGEQYF
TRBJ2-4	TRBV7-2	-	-	TGTGCCAGCAGGTTCCGAGGGACCAAAAACATTCAGTACTTC	CASRFRGTKNIQYF
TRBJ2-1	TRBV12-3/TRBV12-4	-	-	TGTGCCAGCAGAACGCGGAACTCTGATGAGCAGTTCTTC	CASRTRNSDEQFF
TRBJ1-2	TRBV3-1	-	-	TGTGCCAGCAGCCTCCGGGACGGACCTTTCTATGGCTACACCTTC	CASSLRDGPFYGYTF
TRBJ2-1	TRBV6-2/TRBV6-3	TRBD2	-	TGTGCCAGCTTGGAGCGGGAGGAATTATACAATGAGCAGTTCTTC	CASLEREELYNEQFF
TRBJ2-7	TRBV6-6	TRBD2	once	TGTGCCAGCAGTTACGGCGGGGGAACCCACGAGCAGTACTTC	CASSYGGGTHEQYF
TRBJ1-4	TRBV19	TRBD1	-	TGTGCCAGTAGCCGGGACAGTACCGAAAAACTGTTTTTT	CASSRDSTEKLFF
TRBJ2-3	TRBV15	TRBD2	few	TGTGCCACCAGCAGAGGCCTAGCGGGTTACACAGATACGCAGTATTTT	CATSRGLAGYTDTQYF
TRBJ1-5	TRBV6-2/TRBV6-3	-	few	TGTGCCAGCAGTTACTCTTTTCGTCCAGGGGAAAATCAGCCCCAGCATTTT	CASSYSFRPGENQPQHF
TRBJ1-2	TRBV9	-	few	TGTGCCAGCAGCGAACGGGGTGATCCGGGCATCGGGAACTATGGCTACACCTTC	CASSERGDPGIGNYGYTF
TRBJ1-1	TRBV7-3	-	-	TGTGCCAGCAGCCCCACGCCGGGGGGGTACACTGAAGCTTTCTTT	CASSPTPGGYTEAFF
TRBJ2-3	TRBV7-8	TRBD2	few	TGTGCCAGCAGCTCCATAGCGGGAGACACAGATACGCAGTATTTT	CASSSIAGDTDTQYF
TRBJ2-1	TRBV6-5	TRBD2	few	TGTGCCAGCAGTTACACCGCGGGTAATAGCGGGAGTGGCAATGAGCAGTTCTTC	CASSYTAGNSGSGNEQFF
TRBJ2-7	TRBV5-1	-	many	TGCGCCAGCAGCCCTTCAAACACAGACAGGCTCACGTCCTACGAGCAGTACTTC	CASSPSNTDRLTSYEQYF
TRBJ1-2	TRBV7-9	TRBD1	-	TGTGCCAGCAGCGCTCAGGGGGACCTTAACTATGGCTACACCTTC	CASSAQGDLNYGYTF
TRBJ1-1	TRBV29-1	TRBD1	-	TGCAGCGTTCATGCAGGGGGCAGGGGTGAAGCTTTCTTT	CSVHAGGRGEAFF
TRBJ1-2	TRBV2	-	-	TGTGCCATGGACAGAGATAACTATGGCTACACCTTC	CAMDRDNYGYTF
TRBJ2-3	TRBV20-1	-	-	TGCAGTGCTCGAGCCCCTCTCACAGATACGCAGTATTTT	CSARAPLTDTQYF
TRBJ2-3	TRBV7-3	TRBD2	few	TGTGCCAGCAGCCTTGCCGCTAGCGGGGTTAGCACAGATACGCAGTATTTT	CASSLAASGVSTDTQYF
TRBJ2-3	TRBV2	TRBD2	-	TGTGCCAGCAGTACCTGGACTAGCGCAGATACGCAGTATTTT	CASSTWTSADTQYF
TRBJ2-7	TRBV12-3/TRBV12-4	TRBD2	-	TGTGCCAGCAGTCTCTATAGCGGGAGGAGTTACGAGCAGTACTTC	CASSLYSGRSYEQYF
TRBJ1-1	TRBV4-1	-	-	TGCGCCAGCAGACCGGGGGTTGGGATGAACACTGAAGCTTTCTTT	CASRPGVGMNTEAFF
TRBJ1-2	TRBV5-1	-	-	TGCGCCAGCAGCCCCACAGGAGGGGATGGCTACACCTTC	CASSPTGGDGYTF
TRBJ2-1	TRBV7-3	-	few	TGTGCCAGCAGCTTAGGGACGCTCTCCTACAATGAGCAGTTCTTC	CASSLGTLSYNEQFF
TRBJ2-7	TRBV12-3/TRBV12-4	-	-	TGTGCCAGCACCAGAGAAGGGAGCTCCTACGAGCAGTACTTC	CASTREGSSYEQYF
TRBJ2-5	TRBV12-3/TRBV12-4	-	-	TGTGCCAGCAGTTTTGGCCCATTTCAAGAGACCCAGTACTTC	CASSFGPFQETQYF
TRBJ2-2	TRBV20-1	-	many	TGCGCGGCCGGGACGGGGAACACCGGGGAGCTGTTTTTT	CAAGTGNTGELFF
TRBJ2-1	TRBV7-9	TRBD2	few	TGTGCCAGCAGCGATGGGTTATCGGGAGGGAGGGAGAATGAGCAGTTCTTC	CASSDGLSGGRENEQFF
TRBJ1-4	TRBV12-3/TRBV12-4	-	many	TGTGCCAGCAGTTTACGGGGGGGGAATGAAAAACTGTTTTTT	CASSLRGGNEKLFF
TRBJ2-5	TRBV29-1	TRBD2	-	TGCAGCGTTGACGATAGCGGGAGAGAGGAGGAGACCCAGTACTTC	CSVDDSGREEETQYF
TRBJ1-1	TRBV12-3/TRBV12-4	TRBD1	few	TGTGCCAGCAGTTTTTATCCGGGGAGACAGGGAGGGCGGAACACTGAAGCTTTCTTT	CASSFYPGRQGGRNTEAFF
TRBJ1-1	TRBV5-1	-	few	TGCGCCAGCAGCTTGGACGGCTCCCCGAACACTGAAGCTTTCTTT	CASSLDGSPNTEAFF
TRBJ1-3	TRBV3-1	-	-	TGTGCCAGCGGAGGGGCTGGAAACACCATATATTTT	CASGGAGNTIYF
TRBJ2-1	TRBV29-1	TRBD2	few	TGCAGCGCAGCGGGGGGGAGGTCCTACAATGAGCAGTTCTTC	CSAAGGRSYNEQFF
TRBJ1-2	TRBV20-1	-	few	TGCAGTGCTAGAGGGCAGGGGAACTATGGCTACACCTTC	CSARGQGNYGYTF
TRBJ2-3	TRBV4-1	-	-	TGCGCCAGCAGCCCCCTGGGCAGGGCGCGCACAGATACGCAGTATTTT	CASSPLGRARTDTQYF
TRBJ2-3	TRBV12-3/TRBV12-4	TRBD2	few	TGTGCCAGCATCCAGAGGGGGACTAGCGGGACCCTAGTGGCAGATACGCAGTATTTT	CASIQRGTSGTLVADTQYF
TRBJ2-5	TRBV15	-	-	TGTGCCACCAGCAGAGATGAGAACAGGGCGGATTGGCAAGAGACCCAGTACTTC	CATSRDENRADWQETQYF